These 25 T cell receptor beta chains came from one sample sequenced in a study of cytomegalovirus exposure and HLA in healthy donors. The PCR made use of 60 Vbeta and 13 Jbeta primers. The assay was immunoSEQ multiplex PCR, and TCRdb's table has in-frame clones only and misses some. The sample lists some 170,000 clones, 70% to 80% occurring once. The sample consisted of PBMCs. Receptors were obtained from a woman in her forties or fifties in good health and CMV-seronegative.

V and J are TRBV11-2 and TRBJ1-2, with D possibly TRBD1 on 5 matching bases. There are 18 residues in the CDR3. Trimming took 3 bases from V and 4 from J, leaving 24 bases between them. Germline values: CDR1 SGHAT, CDR2 FQNNGV. The DNA for the CDR3 is TGTGCCAGCAGCTTGGGGGGGATCGGGTCAGGGAGGTCCTATGGCTACACCTTC. This translates into CASSLGGIGSGRSYGYTF.

The rearrangement links TRBV27 to TRBJ2-7, with 10 bases fitting TRBD1. V lost 0 bases and J lost 2; bases outside the gene matches: 10. This CDR3 has 18 residues. The germline V gene encodes CDR1 MNHEY and CDR2 SMNVEV (reference sequence). CDR3 in DNA: TGTGCCAGCAGTTTATCGTTAGGACAGGGGGAATATGCCTACGAGCAGTACTTC. It translates to CASSLSLGQGEYAYEQYF.

V is TRBV2 and J is TRBJ2-5, with D tentatively TRBD2 (5 bases). The CDR3 covers 14 residues. V lost 4 bases, J lost 1 base, and 10 bases lay in between. Germline V gene sequence: CDR1 SNHLY, CDR2 FYNNEI. CDR3 loop: CASSAFAGQETQYF. CDR3 DNA: TGTGCCAGCAGTGCGTTCGCGGGCCAAGAGACCCAGTACTTC.

The chain has TRBV9 and TRBJ1-4; tentatively, D is TRBD1 (6 bases). From germline, CDR1 is SGDLS and CDR2 YYNGEE. Trimming cost V 3 bases and J 0 bases, with 18 bases left between them. CDR3 length: 18 amino acids. The CDR3 sequence: CASSARQEIPATNEKLFF. The CDR3 nucleotides are TGTGCCAGCAGCGCACGACAGGAGATCCCTGCAACTAATGAAAAACTGTTTTTT.

The chain joins TRBV18 to TRBJ1-1; maybe TRBD1 (6 bases). Trimming took off 1 base at V and 4 bases at J, with 10 bases between the two ends. Germline V CDR1 and CDR2: KGHSH, LQKENI. The length of the CDR3 is 14 residues. As DNA, the CDR3 is TGTGCCAGCTCACCACTAGGGGGAACCACTGAAGCTTTCTTT. This sequence encodes CASSPLGGTTEAFF.

The chain links TRBV28 to TRBJ2-1, with TRBD2 matching over 14 bases. The CDR3 has 18 residues. J was trimmed by 4 bases and V by 4 bases; bases with no gene match: 9. Germline V gives CDR1 MDHEN, CDR2 SYDVKM. The chain's CDR3 is CASSSPLRLAGGYNEQFF. The CDR3, as DNA: TGTGCCAGCAGTTCCCCCCTTCGACTAGCGGGAGGGTACAATGAGCAGTTCTTC.

This clone was counted a single time. The V call is TRBV30, the J call TRBJ1-1; possibly TRBD1 for D (5 bases). The germline V gene has CDR1 GTSNPN and CDR2 SVGIG (reference sequence). Trimming removed 4 bases at V and 1 base at J, with 16 bases between. The CDR3 is made up of 15 amino acids. CDR3: CAWTRLGLGNTEAFF. In DNA, the CDR3 is TGTGCCTGGACTCGTTTGGGGCTTGGGAACACTGAAGCTTTCTTT. The complete variable domain, with remaining parts taken from reference TRBV30 and TRBJ1-1, reads SQTIHQWPATLVQPVGSPLSLECTVEGTSNPNLYWYRQAAGRGLQLLFYSVGIGQISSEVPQNLSASRPQDRQFILSSKKLLLSDSGFYLCAWTRLGLGNTEAFFGQGTRLTVV.

This chain joins TRBV6-5 and TRBJ2-7, with 9 nucleotides matching TRBD1. The CDR3 length is 13 residues. The V segment lost 5 bases and the J segment 7 bases; nucleotides outside the gene matches: 6. CDR1 and CDR2 from the germline V gene are MNHEY and SVGAGI. CDR3 loop: CASSRTGAGEQYF. DNA of the CDR3: TGTGCCAGCAGTCGGACAGGGGCAGGGGAGCAGTACTTC.

The CDR3 is CSVELPPGQGTEQYF. In DNA, the CDR3 is TGCAGCGTGGAGTTGCCTCCGGGACAGGGGACTGAGCAGTACTTC. This chain uses TRBV29-1 with TRBJ2-7; 10 bases fit TRBD1. Germline assignment: CDR1 SQVTM and CDR2 ANQGSEA. Losses at the gene ends were 6 bases for V and 7 bases for J; bases not matched to a gene: 15. This CDR3 contains 15 residues.

The rearrangement uses TRBV7-2 and TRBJ2-7, with D perhaps TRBD1 (6 bases). V lost 3 bases, J lost 1 base, and 16 bases lay in between. CDR1 is SGHTA, CDR2 FQGNSA, per germline. CDR3 length: 16 residues. CDR3 nucleotides: TGTGCCAGCAGCTTTCCAGCGACAGGCCTATCCTACGAGCAGTACTTC. It yields the protein CASSFPATGLSYEQYF.

This clone appeared a few times. The chain recombines TRBV28 with TRBJ1-5; 9 bases agree with TRBD1. The ends lost 3 bases at V and 6 bases at J; junction bases unmatched: 6. The CDR3 is 15 amino acids. CDR1 is MDHEN, CDR2 SYDVKM, per germline. The CDR3 loop is CASSFSGTGTQPQHF. The CDR3 nucleotides read TGTGCCAGCAGTTTTTCCGGGACAGGGACTCAGCCCCAGCATTTT.

V is TRBV28 and J is TRBJ1-1; TRBD1 might be the D (5 bases). V gave up 8 bases and J gave up 4 bases, with 11 bases separating them. Germline CDR1 is MDHEN and CDR2 is SYDVKM. The CDR3 loop spans 12 amino acids. The CDR3 DNA sequence: TGTGCCAGCCGGCGGGGACTCACTGAAGCTTTCTTT. Residues: CASRRGLTEAFF.

The chain combines TRBV18 with TRBJ2-5, with D possibly matching TRBD2 (5 bases). In germline, CDR1 is KGHSH, CDR2 LQKENI. The CDR3 sequence is 13 residues long. Trimming pared 4 bases from V and 5 bases from J, leaving 11 bases between. CDR3 in amino acids: CASSLIRGETQYF. In nucleotides, the CDR3 is TGTGCCAGCTCACTGATCAGAGGGGAGACCCAGTACTTC.

In nucleotides, the CDR3 is TGTGCCAGCAGATTCGGGGTTAGCAACGAGCAGTACTTC. It is translated as CASRFGVSNEQYF. This rearrangement joins TRBV2 to TRBJ2-7; the D gene is possibly TRBD2 (5 bases). The CDR3 totals 13 residues. V was pared by 6 bases and J by 5 bases, with 14 bases between. The germline V gene encodes CDR1 SNHLY and CDR2 FYNNEI.

The rearrangement joins TRBV19 to TRBJ2-3, with D possibly matching TRBD1 (5 bases). CDR1 is LNHDA, CDR2 SQIVND, per germline (reference sequence). The CDR3 has 15 residues. The V gene lost 8 bases and the J gene lost 3 bases, with 18 bases spanning the gap. Here the CDR3 reads CASQTRPRATDTQYF. The CDR3 bases are TGTGCCAGTCAAACACGGCCCAGGGCGACAGATACGCAGTATTTT.

This sequence joins TRBV4-3 and TRBJ1-2; D not certain. V was cut by 0 bases and J by 8 bases, with 16 bases left in between. The CDR3 is made up of 15 amino acids. Per the germline V gene, CDR1 is LGHNA and CDR2 is YSLEER. The CDR3 DNA reads TGCGCCAGCAGCCAAGATCGATTTTCGAGGGAGGGCTACACCTTC. It yields the protein CASSQDRFSREGYTF.

The V gene is TRBV5-1, the J gene TRBJ1-1; D is possibly TRBD1 (6 bases). Germline V CDR1 and CDR2: SGHRS, YFSETQ. CDR3 size: 15 residues. Trimming took 2 bases from V and 3 from J, leaving 14 bases between them. The CDR3 DNA is TGCGCCAGCAGCTTACAGGGAGTAGGTGACACTGAAGCTTTCTTT. Its protein product is CASSLQGVGDTEAFF.

The chain couples TRBV27 to TRBJ1-5, with D unresolved. CDR1 and CDR2 from the germline V gene are MNHEY and SMNVEV (reference sequence). This CDR3 comprises 12 residues. Trimming left V 6 bases short and J 4 bases short, with 7 bases between. The DNA for the CDR3 is TGTGCCAGCAGGGGCAATAATCAGCCCCAGCATTTT. It is translated as CASRGNNQPQHF.

The chain uses TRBV4-1 and TRBJ2-1; D is perhaps TRBD1 (6 bases). Germline V lookup: CDR1 MGHRA, CDR2 YSYEKL. Trimming stripped 3 bases from V and 6 bases from J, with 12 bases between. The CDR3 loop spans 14 amino acids. CDR3 loop: CASSHGKGGNEQFF. The DNA for the CDR3 is TGCGCCAGCAGCCATGGCAAAGGGGGCAATGAGCAGTTCTTC.

To note about this clone: The DNA is omitted, as the CDR3 cannot be located on it reliably, and the CDR3 follows TCRdb's listing. This chain joins TRBV27 and TRBJ2-7; TRBD2, the table's D call, was not compared with the DNA. Germline V gene data show CDR1 as MNHEY and CDR2 as SMNVEV (reference sequence). The CDR3 has 14 residues if both end residues are counted. CDR3 sequence: CASSFGAGTPEQYF.

The chain is built from TRBV7-2 and TRBJ2-1, with TRBD2 as a possible D gene (6 bases). Per germline, CDR1 SGHTA and CDR2 FQGNSA. The CDR3 is 16 amino acids. With 5 bases removed from V and 0 bases from J, the gap between germline ends came to 14 bases. DNA of the CDR3: TGTGCCAGCAGCCTGCGGGGACGGGGCTCCTACAATGAGCAGTTCTTC. This encodes CASSLRGRGSYNEQFF.

The chain recombines TRBV7-9 with TRBJ1-2; the D gene is possibly TRBD1 (6 bases). V was trimmed by 4 bases and J by 0 bases, leaving 18 bases between them. The CDR3 loop spans 17 amino acids. CDR1 and CDR2 (germline): SEHNR, FQNEAQ (reference sequence). The CDR3 reads CASSSSQGGGPNYGYTF. CDR3 bases: TGTGCCAGCAGCTCATCACAGGGAGGGGGTCCTAACTATGGCTACACCTTC.

The table lists this clone with a few counts. The chain carries TRBV7-2 and TRBJ2-7; 10 nucleotides line up with TRBD2. The V gene end was trimmed by 5 bases and the J gene end by 0 bases; junction bases not matched to a gene: 16. The CDR3 is 19 amino acids. In germline, CDR1 is SGHTA, CDR2 FQGNSA. The CDR3: CASSPRSPTPSGSSYEQYF. The DNA for the CDR3 is TGTGCCAGCAGCCCCAGAAGTCCGACCCCTAGCGGGAGCTCCTACGAGCAGTACTTC.

This clone was recorded once. Other DNA sequences within the sample encode an identical CDR3. The rearrangement joins TRBV18 to TRBJ1-3; D is undetermined. V was cut by 3 bases and J by 3 bases, with 12 bases left in between. The CDR3 contains 15 residues. Germline CDR1 and CDR2: KGHSH and LQKENI. The DNA of the CDR3 is TGTGCCAGCTCACCGTCACAGAATCTTGGAAACACCATATATTTT. Amino acids: CASSPSQNLGNTIYF.

The chain carries TRBV6-4 and TRBJ2-3, with TRBD2 identical over 10 bases. The CDR3 is 15 amino acids. Trimming removed 7 bases from V and 5 bases from J; junction bases left unmatched: 9. The V gene's germline CDR1 is MRHNA and CDR2 SNTAGT. The DNA of the CDR3 is TGTGCCAGCACCGCTCTAGCGGGAGTCGGAGATACGCAGTATTTT. Translation gives CASTALAGVGDTQYF.